Following are 14 T cell receptor beta chains from one sample sequenced in a study of T cell changes during pregnancy in multiple sclerosis (dated by TCRdb to the late 2010s). The library came from the immunoSEQ multiplex PCR assay. What TCRdb holds here is the immuneACCESS table cut down to in-frame rearrangements. Part of the clones is not present; checked against another copy, under half of the missing clones reflect an unresolved V gene, and the others are unexplained. Across this sample there are about 40,000 clones, with nearly 90% seen only once. Together, the top ten hold around 0.51% of the sample. The sample in question was CD4+ T cells from peripheral blood mononuclear cells, obtained in the first trimester of pregnancy. These receptor sequences come from a female donor with multiple sclerosis, enrolled in a pregnancy study.

The V gene is TRBV6-1, the J gene TRBJ2-3; the match to TRBD1 covers 7 bases. V lost 4 bases and J lost 2; bases outside the gene matches: 3. CDR1 is MNHNS, CDR2 SASEGT, per germline. This CDR3 is built from 14 residues. The CDR3 bases are TGTGCCAGCAGTGTCGGGACAGCCACAGATACGCAGTATTTT. Protein: CASSVGTATDTQYF.

The gene calls are TRBV30 and TRBJ2-3; possibly TRBD1 for D (5 bases). V lost 2 bases and J 1 base, leaving 10 bases between the germline ends. This CDR3 contains 14 residues. Germline V gives CDR1 GTSNPN, CDR2 SVGIG (reference sequence). CDR3 sequence: CAWSKEGGTDTQYF. DNA of the CDR3: TGTGCCTGGAGTAAGGAAGGGGGCACAGATACGCAGTATTTT.

The chain couples TRBV7-3 to TRBJ1-1; D gene uncertain. The CDR3 is made up of 13 amino acids. V lost 4 bases and J lost 4, with 10 bases in between. CDR1 and CDR2 (germline): SGHTA, FQGTGA. Here the CDR3 reads CASSSDISTEAFF. CDR3 DNA sequence: TGTGCCAGCAGCTCTGACATATCCACTGAAGCTTTCTTT.

CDR3 region: CASSHTGISTDTQYF. CDR3 DNA: TGTGCCAGCAGCCATACAGGGATAAGCACAGATACGCAGTATTTT. V and J are TRBV11-2 and TRBJ2-3; D may be TRBD1 (6 bases). The germline gives CDR1 SGHAT, CDR2 FQNNGV. CDR3 length equals 15 residues. Between the trimmed V and J ends, which lost 5 bases and 0 bases, there was a span of 12 bases. Full variable domain (remainder filled in from reference TRBV11-2 and TRBJ2-3): EAGVAQSPRYKIIEKRQSVAFWCNPISGHATLYWYQQILGQGPKLLIQFQNNGVVDDSQLPKDRFSAERLKGVDSTLKIQPAKLEDSAVYLCASSHTGISTDTQYFGPGTRLTVL.

This clone was observed a handful of times. The chain couples TRBV19 to TRBJ2-7; possibly TRBD2 for D (5 bases). The CDR3 length is 13 residues. The V gene's germline CDR1 is LNHDA and CDR2 SQIVND (reference sequence). Trimming pared 6 bases from V and 2 bases from J, leaving 11 bases between. DNA for the CDR3: TGTGCCAGTAGGCTAGCAGGAACCTACGAGCAGTACTTC. Its protein is CASRLAGTYEQYF.

This chain links TRBV6-5 with TRBJ2-3; 10 bases match TRBD2. The germline gives CDR1 MNHEY, CDR2 SVGAGI. V lost 6 bases to trimming and J lost 6 bases; unmatched junction nucleotides: 6. The CDR3 has 14 residues. The chain's CDR3 is CASRLAGRVDTQYF. For the CDR3, the DNA is TGTGCCAGCAGACTAGCGGGAAGAGTTGATACGCAGTATTTT.

This sequence joins TRBV18 and TRBJ1-2; the D gene is possibly TRBD1 (5 bases). Trimming left V 4 bases short and J 4 bases short, with 13 bases between. The germline gives CDR1 KGHSH, CDR2 LQKENI. The CDR3 contains 14 residues. The CDR3 reads CASSLGHDGYGYTF. The DNA of the CDR3 is TGTGCCAGCTCACTAGGACACGACGGCTATGGCTACACCTTC.

The V and J genes are TRBV2 and TRBJ2-3; 7 nucleotides line up with TRBD2. V dropped 4 bases and J dropped 12; count of bases not matched to a gene: 7. The length of the CDR3 is 12 residues. Germline V CDR1 and CDR2: SNHLY, FYNNEI. This CDR3 reads CASSGSAGAQYF. The CDR3 DNA reads TGTGCCAGCAGTGGGTCTGCGGGAGCTCAGTATTTT.

The chain joins TRBV6-1 to TRBJ1-2, with TRBD1 matching 7 bases. The V gene end was trimmed by 6 bases and the J gene end by 4 bases; junction bases not matched to a gene: 8. The length of the CDR3 is 14 residues. Germline V gene data show CDR1 as MNHNS and CDR2 as SASEGT. This CDR3 reads CASSIRQGSYGYTF. The CDR3 DNA sequence: TGTGCCAGCAGCATAAGACAGGGCAGCTATGGCTACACCTTC.

The gene calls are TRBV27 and TRBJ2-5, with 10 bases fitting TRBD1. The V segment lost 5 bases and the J segment 7 bases; nucleotides outside the gene matches: 7. Germline CDR1 is MNHEY and CDR2 is SMNVEV (reference sequence). The CDR3 is made up of 14 amino acids. This CDR3 reads CASSPGQGDWTQYF. In DNA form, the CDR3 reads TGTGCCAGCAGTCCCGGACAGGGGGATTGGACCCAGTACTTC.

V is TRBV5-5 and J is TRBJ1-2; 10 bases agree with TRBD1. The CDR3 contains 13 residues. Germline CDR1 reads SGHKS; CDR2 reads YYEKEE (reference sequence). V trimming: 1 base; J trimming: 7 bases; junction bases outside the gene matches: 1. The CDR3 sequence is CASSLWTGGGYTF. The CDR3 DNA follows: TGTGCCAGCAGCTTGTGGACAGGGGGTGGCTACACCTTC. Together with reference TRBV5-5 and TRBJ1-2, the CDR3 gives the full variable domain: DAGVTQSPTHLIKTRGQQVTLRCSPISGHKSVSWYQQVLGQGPQFIFQYYEKEERGRGNFPDRFSARQFPNYSSELNVNALLLGDSALYLCASSLWTGGGYTFGSGTRLTVV.

In DNA, the CDR3 is TGTGCCAGCAGCCAGGGGGGGCCCCAGCATTTT. This encodes CASSQGGPQHF. V gene TRBV7-3 combines with J gene TRBJ1-5; TRBD1 aligns across 7 bases. This CDR3 is 11 amino acids long. Germline CDR1 is SGHTA and CDR2 is FQGTGA. Trimming at V came to 5 bases and at J to 9 bases, leaving 1 base not matched to a gene.

In this sample, this clone turned up once. V and J are TRBV5-5 and TRBJ2-2, with D maybe TRBD2 (6 bases). CDR1 is SGHKS and CDR2 is YYEKEE in the germline V gene (reference sequence). With 5 bases removed from V and 8 bases from J, the gap between germline ends came to 19 bases. The CDR3 is 15 amino acids. The CDR3, as DNA: TGTGCCAGCAGTAATAGCGGAATCTGGAGGGGGGAGCTGTTTTTT. It codes for CASSNSGIWRGELFF.

Only one count was recorded for this clone. J is TRBJ2-1 and V is TRBV9, with D hard to call. CDR3 length equals 14 residues. V was trimmed by 4 bases and J by 3 bases, leaving 11 bases between them. The germline V gene encodes CDR1 SGDLS and CDR2 YYNGEE. The chain's CDR3 is CASSQLSYYNEQFF. The DNA for the CDR3 is TGTGCCAGCAGCCAACTTTCCTACTACAATGAGCAGTTCTTC. The complete variable domain, with remaining parts taken from reference TRBV9 and TRBJ2-1, reads DSGVTQTPKHLITATGQRVTLRCSPRSGDLSVYWYQQSLDQGLQFLIQYYNGEERAKGNILERFSAQQFPDLHSELNLSSLELGDSALYFCASSQLSYYNEQFFGPGTRLTVL.